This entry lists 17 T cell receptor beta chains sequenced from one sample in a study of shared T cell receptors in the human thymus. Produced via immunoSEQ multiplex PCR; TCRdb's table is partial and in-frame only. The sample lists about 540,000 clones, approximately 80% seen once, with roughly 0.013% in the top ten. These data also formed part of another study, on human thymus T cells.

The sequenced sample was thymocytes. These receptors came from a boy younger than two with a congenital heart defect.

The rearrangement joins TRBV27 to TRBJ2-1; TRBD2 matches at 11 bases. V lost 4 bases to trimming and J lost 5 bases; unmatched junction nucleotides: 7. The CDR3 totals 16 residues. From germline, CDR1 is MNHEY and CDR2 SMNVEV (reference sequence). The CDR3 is CASSSDGTSGHNEQFF. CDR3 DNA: TGTGCCAGCAGTTCCGACGGGACTAGCGGACACAATGAGCAGTTCTTC.

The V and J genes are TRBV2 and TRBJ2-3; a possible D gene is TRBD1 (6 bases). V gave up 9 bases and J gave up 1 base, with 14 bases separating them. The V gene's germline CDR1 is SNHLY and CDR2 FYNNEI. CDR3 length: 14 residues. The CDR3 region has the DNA TGTGCCAGGGGGGCCCTAGGGGGCACAGATACGCAGTATTTT. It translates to CARGALGGTDTQYF. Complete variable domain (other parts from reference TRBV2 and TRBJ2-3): EPEVTQTPSHQVTQMGQEVILRCVPISNHLYFYWYRQILGQKVEFLVSFYNNEISEKSEIFDDQFSVERPDGSNFTLKIRSTKLEDSAMYFCARGALGGTDTQYFGPGTRLTVL.

The CDR3 nucleotides are TGCGCCAGCAGCCAACAAGCTAGGTCGAGCAGTCACGGAGTAAGGCCGGCTGAAGCTTTCTTT. Residues: CASSQQARSSSHGVRPAEAFF. The chain joins TRBV4-1 to TRBJ1-1; D call uncertain. The CDR3 sequence is 21 residues long. Trimming took off 2 bases at V and 6 bases at J, with 34 bases between the two ends. The germline CDR1 and CDR2 sequences are MGHRA and YSYEKL.

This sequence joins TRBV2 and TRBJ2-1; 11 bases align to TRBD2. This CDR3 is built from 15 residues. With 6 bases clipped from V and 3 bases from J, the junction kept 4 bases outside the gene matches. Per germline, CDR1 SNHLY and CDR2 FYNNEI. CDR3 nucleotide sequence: TGTGCCAGCAGGGGACTAGCGGTCAACTACAATGAGCAGTTCTTC. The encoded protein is CASRGLAVNYNEQFF.

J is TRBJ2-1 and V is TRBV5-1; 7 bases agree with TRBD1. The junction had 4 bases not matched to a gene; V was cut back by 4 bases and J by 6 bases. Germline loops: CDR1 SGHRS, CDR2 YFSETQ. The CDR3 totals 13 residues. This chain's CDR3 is CASSPWTGNEQFF. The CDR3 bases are TGCGCCAGCAGCCCCTGGACAGGCAATGAGCAGTTCTTC.

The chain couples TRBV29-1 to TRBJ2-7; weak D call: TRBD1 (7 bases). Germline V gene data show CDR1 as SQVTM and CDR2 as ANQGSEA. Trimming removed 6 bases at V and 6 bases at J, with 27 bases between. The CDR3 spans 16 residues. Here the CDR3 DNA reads TGCAGCGTCAACCGGGACAGTTCCCGCGGGACTCCCGAGCAGTACTTC. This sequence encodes CSVNRDSSRGTPEQYF.

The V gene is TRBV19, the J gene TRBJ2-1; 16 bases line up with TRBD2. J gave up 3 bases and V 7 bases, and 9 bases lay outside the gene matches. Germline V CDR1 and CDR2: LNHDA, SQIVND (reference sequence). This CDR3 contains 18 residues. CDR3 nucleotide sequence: TGTGCCAGTACTCCGGGACTAGCGGGAGGGCCCGGCTACAATGAGCAGTTCTTC. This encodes CASTPGLAGGPGYNEQFF.

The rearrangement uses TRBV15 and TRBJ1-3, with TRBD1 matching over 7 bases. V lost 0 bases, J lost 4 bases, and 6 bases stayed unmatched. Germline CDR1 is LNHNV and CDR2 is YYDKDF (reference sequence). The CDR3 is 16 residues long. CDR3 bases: TGTGCCACCAGCAGAGATCAGGGGGTACACGGAAACACCATATATTTT. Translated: CATSRDQGVHGNTIYF.

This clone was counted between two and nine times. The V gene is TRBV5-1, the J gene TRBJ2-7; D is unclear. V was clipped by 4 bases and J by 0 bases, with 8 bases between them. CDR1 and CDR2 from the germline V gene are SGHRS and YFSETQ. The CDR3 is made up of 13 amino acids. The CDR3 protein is CASSTGSSYEQYF. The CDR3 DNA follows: TGCGCCAGCAGCACCGGGTCCTCCTACGAGCAGTACTTC.

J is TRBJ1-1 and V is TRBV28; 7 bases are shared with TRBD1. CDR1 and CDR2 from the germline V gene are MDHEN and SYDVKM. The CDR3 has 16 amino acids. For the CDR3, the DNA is TGTGCGATATTAAGAGGAGGGGGACAGCCGAACACTGAAGCTTTCTTT. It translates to CAILRGGGQPNTEAFF. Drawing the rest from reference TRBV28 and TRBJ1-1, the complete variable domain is DVKVTQSSRYLVKRTGEKVFLECVQDMDHENMFWYRQDPGLGLRLIYFSYDVKMKEKGDIPEGYSVSREKKERFSLILESASTNQTSMYLCAILRGGGQPNTEAFFGQGTRLTVV.

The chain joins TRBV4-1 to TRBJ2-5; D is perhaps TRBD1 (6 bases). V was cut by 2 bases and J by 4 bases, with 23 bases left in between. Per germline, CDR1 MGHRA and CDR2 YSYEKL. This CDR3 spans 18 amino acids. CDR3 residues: CASSQPGHHQGNGETQYF. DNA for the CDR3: TGCGCCAGCAGCCAACCTGGACACCATCAGGGGAATGGAGAGACCCAGTACTTC.

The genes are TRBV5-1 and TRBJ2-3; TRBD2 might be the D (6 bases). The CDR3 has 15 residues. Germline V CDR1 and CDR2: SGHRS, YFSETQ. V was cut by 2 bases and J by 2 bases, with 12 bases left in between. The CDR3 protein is CASSFREPLTDTQYF. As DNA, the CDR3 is TGCGCCAGCAGCTTCCGGGAGCCCCTCACAGATACGCAGTATTTT.

CDR3 sequence: CASSPPREGETQYF. CDR3 DNA: TGTGCCAGCAGTCCCCCCAGGGAAGGAGAGACCCAGTACTTC. This rearrangement joins TRBV25-1 to TRBJ2-5; maybe TRBD1 (5 bases). Looked up from germline, CDR1 is MGHDK and CDR2 is SYGVNS. The CDR3 spans 14 residues. Trimming took off 5 bases at V and 4 bases at J, with 14 bases between the two ends.

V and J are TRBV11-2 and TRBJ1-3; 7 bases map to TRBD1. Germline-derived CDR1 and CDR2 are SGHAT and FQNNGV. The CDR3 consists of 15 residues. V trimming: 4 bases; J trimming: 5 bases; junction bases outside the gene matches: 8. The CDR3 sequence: CASSSTGRSRNTIYF. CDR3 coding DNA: TGTGCCAGCAGCTCGACAGGGAGGTCTAGAAACACCATATATTTT.

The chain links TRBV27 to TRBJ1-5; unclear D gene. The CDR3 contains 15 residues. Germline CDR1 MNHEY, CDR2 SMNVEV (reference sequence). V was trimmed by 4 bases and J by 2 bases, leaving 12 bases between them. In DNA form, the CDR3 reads TGTGCCAGCAGTTCGCGGATCTATGGCAATCAGCCCCAGCATTTT. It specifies CASSSRIYGNQPQHF.

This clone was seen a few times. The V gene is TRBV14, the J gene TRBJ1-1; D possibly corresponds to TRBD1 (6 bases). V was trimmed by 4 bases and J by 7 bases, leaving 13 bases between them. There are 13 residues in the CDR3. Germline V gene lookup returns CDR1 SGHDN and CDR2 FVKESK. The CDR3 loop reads CASSPGGRSEAFF. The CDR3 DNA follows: TGTGCCAGCAGCCCCGGGGGGCGAAGTGAAGCTTTCTTT.

CDR3: CASSPGTERHEQYF. The CDR3 coding sequence is TGTGCCAGCAGCCCCGGGACTGAGAGGCACGAGCAGTACTTC. This sequence joins TRBV7-9 and TRBJ2-7, with TRBD2 as a possible D gene (6 bases). Germline V lookup: CDR1 SEHNR, CDR2 FQNEAQ (reference sequence). With 5 bases removed from V and 5 bases from J, the gap between germline ends came to 16 bases. The CDR3 has 14 residues.